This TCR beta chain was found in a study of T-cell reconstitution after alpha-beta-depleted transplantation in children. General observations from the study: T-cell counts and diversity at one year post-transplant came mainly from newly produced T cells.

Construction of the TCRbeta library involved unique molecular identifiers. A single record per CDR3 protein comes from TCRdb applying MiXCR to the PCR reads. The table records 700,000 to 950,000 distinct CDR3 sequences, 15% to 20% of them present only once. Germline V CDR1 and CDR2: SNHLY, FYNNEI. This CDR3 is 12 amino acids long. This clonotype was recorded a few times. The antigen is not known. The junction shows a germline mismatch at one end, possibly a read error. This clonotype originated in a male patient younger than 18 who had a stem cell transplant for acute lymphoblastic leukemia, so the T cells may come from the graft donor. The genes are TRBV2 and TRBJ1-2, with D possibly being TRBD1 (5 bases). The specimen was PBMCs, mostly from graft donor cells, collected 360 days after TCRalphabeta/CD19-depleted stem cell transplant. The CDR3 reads CASSWDGQRCFF. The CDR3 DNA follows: TGTGCCAGCAGCTGGGACGGTCAGAGATGTTTCTTC. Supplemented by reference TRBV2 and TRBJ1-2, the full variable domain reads EPEVTQTPSHQVTQMGQEVILRCVPISNHLYFYWYRQILGQKVEFLVSFYNNEISEKSEIFDDQFSVERPDGSNFTLKIRSTKLEDSAMYFCASSWDGQRCFFGSGTRLTVV.